The next 26 T cell receptor beta chains were all read from a single sample in a study of human T cells and chemical hapten exposure. Time point here: patch test 3, about 24 weeks after DPC sensitization. Treatment defined: therapeutic diphenylcyclopropenone sensitization with weekly scalp DPC. One entry per CDR3 protein, called by TCRdb with MiXCR from the RACE reads. The table records 100,000 to 150,000 distinct CDR3 sequences, about 11% of them present only once. This material consisted of whole blood, taken in connection with sensitization to the hapten diphenylcyclopropenone (DPC). Every receptor here comes from a woman aged 45-60 years with alopecia areata. Some clones in this sample may be carry-over from other donors' samples.

This clonotype was seen more than once but under ten times. The chain is built from TRBV6-5 and TRBJ2-7; D is perhaps TRBD1 or TRBD2 (6 bases each). V was shortened by 0 bases and J by 6 bases, with 15 bases between the two germline ends. This CDR3 has 15 residues. The germline V gene has CDR1 MNHEY and CDR2 SVGAGI. The CDR3 spells CASSYSSVRGREQYF. The CDR3 bases are TGTGCCAGCAGTTACTCGAGTGTCCGGGGGCGCGAGCAGTACTTC.

V usage is TRBV11-3 and J usage is TRBJ2-3; 7 nucleotides agree with TRBD2. The germline gives CDR1 SGHNT, CDR2 YENEEA. V lost 2 bases to trimming and J lost 4 bases; unmatched junction nucleotides: 6. The CDR3 has 15 residues. This chain's CDR3 is CASSLTKGRADTQYF. The CDR3 bases are TGTGCCAGCAGCTTAACGAAGGGGAGGGCAGATACGCAGTATTTT. Based on the CDR3 plus reference TRBV11-3 and TRBJ2-3, the full variable domain is EAGVVQSPRYKIIEKKQPVAFWCNPISGHNTLYWYLQNLGQGPELLIRYENEEAVDDSQLPKDRFSAERLKGVDSTLKIQPAELGDSAVYLCASSLTKGRADTQYFGPGTRLTVL.

A note on this clonotype: One base away lies a much larger clone, so this may be a sequencing read error. The chain uses TRBV6-5 and TRBJ2-3, with 8 nucleotides matching TRBD2. CDR1 and CDR2 from the germline V gene are MNHEY and SVGAGI. The CDR3 is made up of 15 amino acids. In nucleotides, the CDR3 is TGTACCAGCAGTTACGGGGGGGGTATGACAGATACGCAGTATTTT. Translating gives CTSSYGGGMTDTQYF.

This clonotype was seen more than once but under ten times. The CDR3 is CATSSGREYTQYF. The DNA of the CDR3 is TGTGCCACCTCTAGCGGGAGAGAGTATACGCAGTATTTT. The chain uses TRBV10-3 and TRBJ2-3; 10 bases agree with TRBD2. The CDR3 has 13 residues. With V trimmed by 10 bases and J by 7 bases, 8 bases remained unmatched. Germline CDR1 is ENHRY and CDR2 is SYGVKD.

The rearrangement uses TRBV28 and TRBJ1-2, with TRBD1 identical over 8 bases. CDR1 is MDHEN and CDR2 is SYDVKM in the germline V gene. The CDR3 totals 13 residues. The V and J ends lost 5 bases and 8 bases, in that order; junction bases with no gene match: 7. This chain's CDR3 is CASSPGQGQGYTF. As DNA, the CDR3 is TGTGCCAGCAGTCCTGGACAGGGCCAAGGCTACACCTTC.

At least ten counts were recorded for this clonotype. The V call is TRBV28, the J call TRBJ2-3, with 11 nucleotides matching TRBD2. The CDR3 has 15 residues. Germline loops: CDR1 MDHEN, CDR2 SYDVKM. V trimming: 3 bases; J trimming: 3 bases; junction bases outside the gene matches: 2. The CDR3 DNA sequence: TGTGCCAGCAGTTTTCTAGCGGGAGGTACAGATACGCAGTATTTT. The encoded protein is CASSFLAGGTDTQYF.

The chain carries TRBV5-1 and TRBJ1-1, with a weak D call TRBD1 (5 bases). V was cut by 0 bases and J by 7 bases, with 10 bases left in between. This CDR3 has 13 amino acids. The germline gives CDR1 SGHRS, CDR2 YFSETQ. The CDR3 DNA is TGCGCCAGCAGCTTGGCCGGGCAGGGTGAAGCTTTCTTT. As protein: CASSLAGQGEAFF.

The gene calls are TRBV11-2 and TRBJ1-1, with D possibly matching TRBD1 (5 bases). The V gene's germline CDR1 is SGHAT and CDR2 FQNNGV. The germline V and J ends were trimmed by 2 bases and 7 bases, with 14 bases remaining between them. The CDR3 runs 14 residues. Here the CDR3 DNA reads TGTGCCAGCAGCTTATGGGGCGACACGTTTGAAGCTTTCTTT. It codes for CASSLWGDTFEAFF.

This chain uses TRBV14 with TRBJ2-5; 12 bases match TRBD1. The germline V gene encodes CDR1 SGHDN and CDR2 FVKESK. CDR3 length equals 15 residues. Trimming removed 4 bases from V and 5 bases from J; junction bases left unmatched: 5. CDR3 protein: CASSPGQGAFETQYF. For the CDR3, the DNA is TGTGCCAGCAGCCCGGGACAGGGGGCTTTTGAGACCCAGTACTTC.

The table lists this clonotype with a count of one. The chain is built from TRBV12-5 and TRBJ2-1; 7 bases line up with TRBD1. In germline, CDR1 is LGHNT, CDR2 FRNRAP. The CDR3 covers 13 residues. Trimming at V came to 5 bases and at J to 8 bases, leaving 6 bases not matched to a gene. The CDR3 spells CASGTGVRDEQFF. In DNA form, the CDR3 reads TGTGCTAGTGGTACAGGGGTGAGGGATGAGCAGTTCTTC.

This clonotype was recorded once. The rearrangement links TRBV7-8 to TRBJ1-2; D gene uncertain. CDR1 and CDR2 (germline): SGHVS, FQNEAQ. This CDR3 has 13 residues. Trimming took 2 bases from V and 4 from J, leaving 8 bases between them. This CDR3 reads CASSLRRSYGYTF. CDR3 nucleotide sequence: TGTGCCAGCAGCTTACGGCGGAGCTATGGCTACACCTTC. Full variable domain (missing parts from reference TRBV7-8 and TRBJ1-2): GAGVSQSPRYKVAKRGQDVALRCDPISGHVSLFWYQQALGQGPEFLTYFQNEAQLDKSGLPSDRFFAERPEGSVSTLKIQRTQQEDSAVYLCASSLRRSYGYTFGSGTRLTVV.

The chain is built from TRBV6-1 and TRBJ1-4; TRBD1 agrees at 8 bases. After removal of 6 bases from V and 8 bases from J, the junction contained 8 bases not matched to a gene. The CDR3 totals 14 residues. The germline CDR1 and CDR2 sequences are MNHNS and SASEGT. The CDR3 sequence: CASRTGEVGEKLFF. Here the CDR3 DNA reads TGTGCCAGCAGGACAGGGGAAGTGGGGGAAAAACTGTTTTTT.

This clonotype turned up a few times. This sequence joins TRBV6-5 and TRBJ1-4; no clear D. Trimming stripped 5 bases from V and 0 bases from J, with 13 bases between. CDR3 length equals 16 residues. Germline-derived CDR1 and CDR2 are MNHEY and SVGAGI. The CDR3 spells CASSPSGAATNEKLFF. CDR3 in DNA: TGTGCCAGCAGTCCGTCTGGCGCAGCAACTAATGAAAAACTGTTTTTT.

The V call is TRBV6-5, the J call TRBJ1-5; unclear D gene. CDR1 and CDR2 from the germline V gene are MNHEY and SVGAGI. Deletions cut 2 bases from V and 8 bases from J, with 13 bases between. The CDR3 contains 14 residues. The CDR3 region has the DNA TGTGCCAGCAGTTACAACCCCCCGGATGAGCCCCAGCATTTT. Its translation: CASSYNPPDEPQHF.

The V call is TRBV6-5, the J call TRBJ2-7; D remains unclear. The CDR3 has 14 amino acids. The germline gives CDR1 MNHEY, CDR2 SVGAGI. The germline V and J ends were trimmed by 7 bases and 0 bases, with 13 bases remaining between them. CDR3 sequence (DNA): TGTGCCAGCACTCCGCAGCGTCTCTCCTACGAGCAGTACTTC. As protein: CASTPQRLSYEQYF.

In its sample, this clonotype was seen once. V and J are TRBV7-2 and TRBJ2-4, with a weak D call TRBD1 (5 bases). Trimming took 3 bases from V and 2 from J, leaving 8 bases between them. The CDR3 is 14 amino acids. Germline V gene lookup returns CDR1 SGHTA and CDR2 FQGNSA. DNA of the CDR3: TGTGCCAGCAGCTTGGGGCAGACCAAAAACATTCAGTACTTC. This gives the protein CASSLGQTKNIQYF.

This clonotype occurred a few times. The V call is TRBV7-3, the J call TRBJ1-1; D might be TRBD1 (5 bases). The CDR3 consists of 15 residues. CDR1 and CDR2 from the germline V gene are SGHTA and FQGTGA. V dropped 0 bases and J dropped 6 bases, with 14 bases sitting between them. The CDR3 reads CASSLTGGRMAEAFF. The CDR3 DNA reads as TGTGCCAGCAGCTTAACGGGGGGGAGGATGGCTGAAGCTTTCTTT. Combining the CDR3 with reference TRBV7-3 and TRBJ1-1 gives the whole variable domain GAGVSQTPSNKVTEKGKYVELRCDPISGHTALYWYRQSLGQGPEFLIYFQGTGAADDSGLPNDRFFAVRPEGSVSTLKIQRTERGDSAVYLCASSLTGGRMAEAFFGQGTRLTVV.

The table lists this clonotype with a few counts. This sequence joins TRBV12-3 or TRBV12-4 and TRBJ1-1; TRBD1 is a possible D gene (5 bases). The CDR3 covers 12 residues. V dropped 3 bases and J dropped 8 bases, with 10 bases sitting between them. The CDR3 nucleotides read TGTGCCAGCAGTTTTGGGCAGGGCGAAGCTTTCTTT. Amino acids: CASSFGQGEAFF.

This clonotype was picked up a small number of times. CDR3 in amino acids: CASIMDGNYGYTF. CDR3 nucleotide sequence: TGTGCCAGCATTATGGACGGGAACTATGGCTACACCTTC. The chain joins TRBV12-3 or TRBV12-4 to TRBJ1-2; D gene ambiguous. V was shortened by 7 bases and J by 2 bases, with 11 bases between the two germline ends. The CDR3 has 13 residues.

This clonotype was picked up many times. V usage is TRBV7-9 and J usage is TRBJ2-1, with TRBD1 as a possible D gene (6 bases). V was clipped by 5 bases and J by 0 bases, with 14 bases between them. The CDR3 covers 16 residues. Germline V CDR1 and CDR2: SEHNR, FQNEAQ (reference sequence). The CDR3 loop reads CASSRRDTNSYNEQFF. The CDR3, as DNA: TGTGCCAGCAGCCGAAGGGACACCAACTCCTACAATGAGCAGTTCTTC. Full variable domain (outside the CDR3, taken from reference TRBV7-9 and TRBJ2-1): DTGVSQNPRHKITKRGQNVTFRCDPISEHNRLYWYRQTLGQGPEFLTYFQNEAQLEKSRLLSDRFSAERPKGSFSTLEIQRTEQGDSAMYLCASSRRDTNSYNEQFFGPGTRLTVL.

This rearrangement joins TRBV6-5 to TRBJ1-4; D is unclear. Germline CDR1 reads MNHEY; CDR2 reads SVGAGI. The CDR3 is 14 residues long. V shed 6 bases and J shed 8 bases, with 16 bases lying between them. The CDR3 region is CASRPLGTGEKLFF. CDR3 bases: TGTGCCAGCAGGCCCTTGGGAACGGGAGAAAAACTGTTTTTT.

V and J are TRBV10-3 and TRBJ2-2; 8 nucleotides agree with TRBD1. The CDR3 loop spans 14 amino acids. Germline lookup yields CDR1 ENHRY and CDR2 SYGVKD. V was pared by 10 bases and J by 7 bases, with 11 bases of the junction left unmatched. CDR3 in DNA: TGTGCCACCTGTCGCGGACAGGGTAACGGGGAGCTGTTTTTT. This codes for CATCRGQGNGELFF.

In this sample, this clonotype turned up a few times. The chain carries TRBV6-5 and TRBJ2-3, with D perhaps TRBD2 (7 bases). Germline loops: CDR1 MNHEY, CDR2 SVGAGI. The length of the CDR3 is 14 residues. Trimming pared 0 bases from V and 5 bases from J, leaving 9 bases between. Here the CDR3 DNA reads TGTGCCAGCAGTTACTCGGGGGGGCGAGATACGCAGTATTTT. Protein: CASSYSGGRDTQYF.

At least ten counts were recorded for this clonotype. The chain joins TRBV23-1 to TRBJ2-7; tentative D call: TRBD2 (6 bases). TRBV23-1 is an open reading frame whose function is uncertain. CDR3 length: 16 amino acids. The germline V and J ends were trimmed by 3 bases and 2 bases, with 17 bases remaining between them. The CDR3 loop is CASSHWSGTAPYEQYF. The CDR3 DNA follows: TGCGCCAGCAGTCATTGGTCCGGGACTGCCCCCTACGAGCAGTACTTC.

The chain joins TRBV7-9 to TRBJ1-1, with 10 bases lining up with TRBD1. The CDR3 runs 16 residues. From germline, CDR1 is SEHNR and CDR2 FQNEAQ (reference sequence). V lost 5 bases to trimming and J lost 0 bases; unmatched junction nucleotides: 6. The CDR3 protein is CASSPRDRGMNTEAFF. CDR3 bases: TGTGCCAGCAGCCCGCGGGACAGGGGAATGAACACTGAAGCTTTCTTT.

V and J are TRBV10-3 and TRBJ2-6, with a weak D call TRBD1 (6 bases). Germline-derived CDR1 and CDR2 are ENHRY and SYGVKD. This CDR3 is built from 18 residues. Between the trimmed V and J ends, which lost 2 bases and 4 bases, there was a span of 18 bases. The CDR3 region is CAISEGSPRGLGANVLTF. In DNA, the CDR3 is TGTGCCATCAGTGAGGGATCCCCCAGGGGTCTCGGGGCCAACGTCCTGACTTTC.